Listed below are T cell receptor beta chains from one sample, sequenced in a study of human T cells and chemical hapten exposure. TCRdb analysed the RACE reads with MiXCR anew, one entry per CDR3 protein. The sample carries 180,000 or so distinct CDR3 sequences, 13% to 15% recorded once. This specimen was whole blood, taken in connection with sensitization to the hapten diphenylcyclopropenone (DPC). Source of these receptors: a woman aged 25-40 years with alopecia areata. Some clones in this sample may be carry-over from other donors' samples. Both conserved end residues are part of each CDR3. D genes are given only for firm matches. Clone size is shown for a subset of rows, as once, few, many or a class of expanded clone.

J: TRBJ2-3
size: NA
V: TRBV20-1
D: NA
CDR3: CSASGVMDTQYF
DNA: TGCAGTGCTAGCGGGGTTATGGATACGCAGTATTTT

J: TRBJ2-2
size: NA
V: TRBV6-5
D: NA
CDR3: CASSYVGRLAGELFF
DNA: TGTGCCAGCAGTTACGTAGGCAGGCTTGCCGGGGAGCTGTTTTTT

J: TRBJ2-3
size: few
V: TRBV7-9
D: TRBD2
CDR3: CASSRIAGGTDTQYF
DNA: TGTGCCAGCAGCCGTATAGCGGGGGGCACAGATACGCAGTATTTT

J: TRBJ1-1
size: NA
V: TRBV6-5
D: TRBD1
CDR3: CASSQVRDRTFF
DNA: TGTGCCAGCAGTCAAGTCCGGGACAGGACTTTCTTT

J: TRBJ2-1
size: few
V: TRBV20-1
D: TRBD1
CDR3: CSARPGTGAFEQFF
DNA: TGCAGTGCCCGTCCCGGGACAGGGGCCTTTGAGCAGTTCTTC

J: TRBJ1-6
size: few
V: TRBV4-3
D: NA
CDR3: CASSQEEWGGSPLHF
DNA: TGCGCCAGCAGCCAAGAGGAGTGGGGCGGCTCACCCCTCCACTTT

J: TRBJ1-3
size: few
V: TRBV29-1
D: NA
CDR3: CSGGPSSGNTIYF
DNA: TGCAGCGGCGGGCCGAGCTCTGGAAACACCATATATTTT

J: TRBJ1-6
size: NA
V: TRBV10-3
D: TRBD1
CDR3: CAISAGTGGLSSYNSPLHF
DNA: TGTGCCATCAGTGCCGGGACAGGGGGGCTTAGCTCCTATAATTCACCCCTCCACTTT

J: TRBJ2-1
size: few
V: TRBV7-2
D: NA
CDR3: CASSPYSYNEQFF
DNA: TGTGCCAGCAGCCCATACTCCTACAATGAGCAGTTCTTC

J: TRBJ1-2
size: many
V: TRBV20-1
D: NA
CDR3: CSADSGTVALHGYTF
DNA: TGCAGTGCCGATTCCGGGACGGTGGCCCTTCATGGCTACACCTTC

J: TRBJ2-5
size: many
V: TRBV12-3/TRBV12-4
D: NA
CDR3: CASSYWAGETQYF
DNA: TGTGCCAGCAGTTATTGGGCTGGAGAGACCCAGTACTTC

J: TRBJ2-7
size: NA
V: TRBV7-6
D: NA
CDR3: CASSLASGLSYEQYF
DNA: TGTGCCAGCAGCTTAGCGTCCGGGCTCTCCTACGAGCAGTACTTC

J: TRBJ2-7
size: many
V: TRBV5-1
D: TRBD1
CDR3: CASSHGTGPEQYF
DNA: TGCGCCAGCAGCCATGGGACAGGGCCCGAGCAGTACTTC

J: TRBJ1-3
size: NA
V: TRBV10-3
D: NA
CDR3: CAISGGTASSGNTIYF
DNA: TGTGCCATCAGCGGCGGGACTGCAAGCTCTGGAAACACCATATATTTT

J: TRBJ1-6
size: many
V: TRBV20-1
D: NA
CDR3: CSARDTQANSPLHF
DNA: TGCAGTGCTAGAGATACGCAGGCCAATTCACCCCTCCACTTT

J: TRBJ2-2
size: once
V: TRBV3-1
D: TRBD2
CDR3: CASSQTGGLRPGELFF
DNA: TGTGCCAGCAGCCAAACGGGAGGGTTACGACCCGGGGAGCTGTTTTTT

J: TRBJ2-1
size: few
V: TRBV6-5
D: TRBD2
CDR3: CASSYYVGLATSEEQFF
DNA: TGTGCCAGCAGTTATTATGTGGGACTAGCGACTTCGGAAGAGCAGTTCTTC

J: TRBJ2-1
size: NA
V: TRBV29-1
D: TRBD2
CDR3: CSVSSGTQFF
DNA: TGCAGCGTTTCTAGCGGGACGCAGTTCTTC

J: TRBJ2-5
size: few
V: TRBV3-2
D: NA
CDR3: CASSQPSRGTGGAQYF
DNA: TGTGCCAGCAGCCAACCTTCCCGGGGGACAGGGGGCGCCCAGTACTTC

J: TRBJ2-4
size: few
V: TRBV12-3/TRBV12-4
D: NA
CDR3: CASSRGGAKNIQYF
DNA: TGTGCCAGCAGTCGAGGGGGGGCCAAAAACATTCAGTACTTC

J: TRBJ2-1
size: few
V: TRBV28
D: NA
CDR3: CASSLPRLLNEQFF
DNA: TGTGCCAGCAGTTTACCGCGGCTTTTAAATGAGCAGTTCTTC

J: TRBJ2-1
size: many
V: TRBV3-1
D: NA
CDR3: CASSAWDFEPFF
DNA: TGTGCCAGCAGCGCGTGGGACTTCGAGCCGTTCTTC

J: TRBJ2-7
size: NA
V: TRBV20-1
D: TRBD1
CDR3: CSAGDRVYEQYF
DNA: TGCAGTGCCGGGGACAGGGTCTACGAGCAGTACTTC

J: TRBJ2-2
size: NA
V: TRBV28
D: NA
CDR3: CASSWLNTGELFF
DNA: TGTGCCAGCAGTTGGCTGAACACCGGGGAGCTGTTTTTT

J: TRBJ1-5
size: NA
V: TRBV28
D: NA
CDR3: CASSSTDYSNQPQHF
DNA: TGTGCCAGCAGTTCGACAGACTATAGCAATCAGCCCCAGCATTTT

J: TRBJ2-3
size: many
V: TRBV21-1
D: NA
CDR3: CASSKVEGGRTDTQYF
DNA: TGTGCCAGCAGCAAAGTCGAAGGGGGAAGGACAGATACGCAGTATTTT

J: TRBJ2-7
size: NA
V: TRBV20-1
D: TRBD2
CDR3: CSAKPGTSAIYEQYF
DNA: TGCAGTGCTAAGCCAGGGACTAGCGCCATCTACGAGCAGTACTTC

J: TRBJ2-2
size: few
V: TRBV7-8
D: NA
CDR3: CASSLDSGLAGELFF
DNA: TGTGCCAGCAGCTTAGATTCAGGGTTAGCCGGGGAGCTGTTTTTT

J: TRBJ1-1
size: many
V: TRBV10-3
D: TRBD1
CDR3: CAIRDDRAGTEAFF
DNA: TGTGCCATCAGGGACGACAGGGCCGGGACTGAAGCTTTCTTT

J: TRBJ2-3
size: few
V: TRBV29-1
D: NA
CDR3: CSGRDSGTDTQYF
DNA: TGCAGCGGGAGGGACTCCGGCACAGATACGCAGTATTTT

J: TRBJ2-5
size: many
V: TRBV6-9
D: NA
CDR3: CASGQTTHRRETQYF
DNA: TGTGCCAGCGGACAGACCACCCATCGAAGGGAGACCCAGTACTTC

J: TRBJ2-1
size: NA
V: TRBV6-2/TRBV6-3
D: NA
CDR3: CASSSRTTNEQFF
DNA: TGTGCCAGCAGTTCCAGGACTACGAATGAGCAGTTCTTC

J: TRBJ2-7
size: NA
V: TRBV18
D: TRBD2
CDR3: CASSPASGDEQYF
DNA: TGTGCCAGCTCACCGGCTAGCGGGGACGAGCAGTACTTC

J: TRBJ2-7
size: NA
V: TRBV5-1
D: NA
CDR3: CASSHDSLYEQYF
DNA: TGCGCCAGCAGCCACGACAGTCTCTACGAGCAGTACTTC

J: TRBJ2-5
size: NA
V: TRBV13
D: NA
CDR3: CASSFDRTETQYF
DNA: TGTGCCAGCAGCTTCGACAGGACAGAGACCCAGTACTTC

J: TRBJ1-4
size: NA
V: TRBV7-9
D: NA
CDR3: CASSLAISGAGNEKLFF
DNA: TGTGCCAGCAGCTTAGCCATCTCAGGGGCGGGTAATGAAAAACTGTTTTTT

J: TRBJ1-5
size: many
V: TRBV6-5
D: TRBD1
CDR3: CASSLLGGQSQPQHF
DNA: TGTGCCAGCAGTTTACTCGGGGGACAGTCACAGCCCCAGCATTTT

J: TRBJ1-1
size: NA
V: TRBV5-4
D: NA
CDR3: CASSSPGVETEAFF
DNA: TGTGCCAGCAGCTCCCCGGGGGTAGAGACTGAAGCTTTCTTT

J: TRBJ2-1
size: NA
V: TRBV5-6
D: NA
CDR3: CASSLAWGGNEQFF
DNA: TGTGCCAGCAGCTTGGCCTGGGGTGGGAATGAGCAGTTCTTC